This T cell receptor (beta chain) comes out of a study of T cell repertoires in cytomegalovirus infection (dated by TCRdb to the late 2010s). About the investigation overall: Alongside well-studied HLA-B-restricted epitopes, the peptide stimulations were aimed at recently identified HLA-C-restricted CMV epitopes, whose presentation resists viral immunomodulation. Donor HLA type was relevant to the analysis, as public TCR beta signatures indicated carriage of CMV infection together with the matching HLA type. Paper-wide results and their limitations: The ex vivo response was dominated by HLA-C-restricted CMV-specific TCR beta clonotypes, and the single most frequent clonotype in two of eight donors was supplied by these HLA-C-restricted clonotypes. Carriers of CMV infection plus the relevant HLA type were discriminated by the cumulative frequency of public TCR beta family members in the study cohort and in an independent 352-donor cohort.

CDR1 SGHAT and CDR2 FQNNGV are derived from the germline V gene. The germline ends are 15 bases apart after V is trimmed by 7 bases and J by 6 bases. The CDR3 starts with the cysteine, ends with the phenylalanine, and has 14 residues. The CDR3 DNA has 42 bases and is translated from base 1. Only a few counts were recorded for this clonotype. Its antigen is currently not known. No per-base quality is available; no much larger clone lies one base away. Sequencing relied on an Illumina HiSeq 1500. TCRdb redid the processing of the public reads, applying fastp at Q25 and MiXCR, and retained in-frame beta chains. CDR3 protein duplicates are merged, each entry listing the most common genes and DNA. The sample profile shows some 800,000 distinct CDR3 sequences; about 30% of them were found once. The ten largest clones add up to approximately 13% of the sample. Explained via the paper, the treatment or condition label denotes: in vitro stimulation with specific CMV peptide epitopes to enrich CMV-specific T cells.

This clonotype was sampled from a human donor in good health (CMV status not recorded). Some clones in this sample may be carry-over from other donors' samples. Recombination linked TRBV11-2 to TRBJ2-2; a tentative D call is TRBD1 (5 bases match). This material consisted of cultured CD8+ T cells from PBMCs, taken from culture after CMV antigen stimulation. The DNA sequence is TGTGCCAGCATCGATATTCAGGGCTCCGGGGAGCTGTTTTTT. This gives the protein CASIDIQGSGELFF.